This T cell receptor beta chain was captured in a study of glioma-infiltrating T cells after dendritic cell vaccination. Broader study findings: Patients with more pretreatment TILs had longer time to progression and survival.

Time point here: after dendritic cell vaccination, including at tumor progression/relapse. None of the glioblastoma patients had an isocitrate dehydrogenase mutation. Per germline, CDR1 SGHDN and CDR2 FVKESK. Trimming at V came to 1 base and at J to 6 bases, leaving 9 bases not matched to a gene. There are 17 residues in the CDR3. In the case of this clone: The antigen is unknown.

TCRdb's table, derived via immunoSEQ multiplex PCR, lists solely in-frame clones and lacks some. Among roughly 87,000 clones listed, roughly four fifths were seen once. The sequence was obtained from a human donor with glioblastoma. The chain couples TRBV14 to TRBJ2-1; 10 bases fit TRBD1. Sample: blood, taken after dendritic cell vaccination. The chain's CDR3 is CASSQGGQGFRFNEQFF. Here the CDR3 DNA reads TGTGCCAGCAGCCAAGGGGGACAGGGGTTTCGGTTCAATGAGCAGTTCTTC. The full variable domain, its missing parts supplied by reference TRBV14 and TRBJ2-1, is EAGVTQFPSHSVIEKGQTVTLRCDPISGHDNLYWYRRVMGKEIKFLLHFVKESKQDESGMPNNRFLAERTGGTYSTLKVQPAELEDSGVYFCASSQGGQGFRFNEQFFGPGTRLTVL.